The 18 T cell receptor beta chains below come from one sample, sequenced in a study of tumor-infiltrating lymphocytes in primary liver carcinoma. The investigators made TCR beta cDNA from about 0.45 ug total RNA, using a constant-region primer. Employing slightly modified ARM-PCR, three nested multiplex PCR rounds were run, and these gave rise to the TCR beta libraries. The first two PCR rounds used TRBV1-TRBV30 primers with a Cbeta primer, approximately 10 cycles each. TCRdb re-derived calls from the multiplex PCR reads in MiXCR, one entry per CDR3 protein. This sample carries fewer than 400,000 distinct CDR3 sequences, more than 55% of them seen once, and the ten largest clones take approximately 15%. Unsorted whole blood supplied the RNA, and germline DNA was extracted too. The sequenced material came from peripheral blood. The receptors were sampled from a woman aged 25 to 39 with primary liver carcinoma and hepatitis B virus infection.

The genes are TRBV14 and TRBJ2-2; 10 nucleotides match TRBD2. The V and J ends lost 5 bases and 7 bases, in that order; junction bases with no gene match: 4. The CDR3 length is 14 residues. Germline assignment: CDR1 SGHDN and CDR2 FVKESK. For the CDR3, the DNA is TGTGCCAGCAGCGTAGCGGGAGGAATCGGGGAGCTGTTTTTT. Translated: CASSVAGGIGELFF.

The chain couples TRBV19 to TRBJ1-5; 7 nucleotides match TRBD1. Looked up from germline, CDR1 is LNHDA and CDR2 is SQIVND (reference sequence). The CDR3 loop spans 13 amino acids. V shed 7 bases, J shed 2 bases, and the junction held 2 bases outside the gene matches. CDR3 amino acids: CASNDRGNQPQHF. The CDR3 DNA follows: TGTGCCAGTAACGACAGGGGCAATCAGCCCCAGCATTTT.

This clonotype was detected only a few times. A much bigger clone sits one base away, suggesting this may be a read error. The gene calls are TRBV29-1 and TRBJ2-1; 10 nucleotides match TRBD2. There are 15 residues in the CDR3. Germline V lookup: CDR1 SQVTM, CDR2 ANQGSEA. CDR3 loop: CRVEDGLAGVNEQFF. Written as DNA, the CDR3 is TGCAGGGTTGAAGACGGGCTAGCGGGGGTAAATGAGCAGTTCTTC.

About this clonotype itself: A much larger clonotype is one base distant, so this may be a read error. This chain links TRBV29-1 with TRBJ1-2; TRBD1 matches at 7 bases. The V gene end was trimmed by 1 base and the J gene end by 3 bases; junction bases not matched to a gene: 17. Germline CDR1 reads SQVTM; CDR2 reads ANQGSEA. The CDR3 has 18 amino acids. CDR3: CSVEGEGAIGLRYYGYTF. The CDR3, as DNA: TGCAGCGTTGAAGGGGAGGGGGCGATAGGGCTTCGGTACTATGGCTACACCTTC.

This clonotype was picked up many times. The J gene is TRBJ2-5, the V gene TRBV4-3; 10 bases fit TRBD2. CDR1 LGHNA and CDR2 YSLEER come from the germline V gene. V lost 4 bases and J lost 4; bases outside the gene matches: 3. The CDR3 spans 14 residues. The CDR3 DNA is TGCGCCAGCAGCCTGAGGACTAGCGGAGAGACCCAGTACTTC. It codes for CASSLRTSGETQYF.

This clonotype was seen a few times. This sequence joins TRBV6-6 and TRBJ2-2; no firm D call. The germline V gene has CDR1 MNHNY and CDR2 SVGAGI (reference sequence). CDR3 length: 15 amino acids. V lost 0 bases and J 6 bases, leaving 11 bases between the germline ends. CDR3 DNA: TGTGCCAGCAGTTACTCGATAAGAGGCCCCGGGGAGCTGTTTTTT. It encodes CASSYSIRGPGELFF.

About this clonotype itself: This clone may be a read error of a much larger clone one base away. In this CDR3 the conserved last residue, phenylalanine or tryptophan, is missing, so a read error is likely. The chain is built from TRBV12-3 or TRBV12-4 and TRBJ2-1; 14 bases match TRBD2. V gave up 7 bases and J gave up 9 bases; unmatched junction bases: 8. The CDR3 totals 15 residues. CDR3 coding DNA: TGTGCCAGCACCGCACGACTAGCGGGAGGGCTTGAGCAGTTCGTC. Protein: CASTARLAGGLEQFV.

Concerning this clonotype itself: The junction shows a germline mismatch at one end, possibly a read error. The gene calls are TRBV4-2 and TRBJ1-6; tentative D call: TRBD1 (5 bases). The germline V gene encodes CDR1 LGHNA and CDR2 YNFKEQ. The CDR3 is 14 amino acids. The CDR3 DNA follows: TGTGCCAGCAGCGTCGGGACGGAGGATTCACCCATCCACTTT. Encoded protein: CASSVGTEDSPIHF.

The chain uses TRBV21-1 and TRBJ1-5; whether TRBD1, the table's D call, matches the DNA was not checked. TRBV21-1 is noted as a pseudogene. There are 15 residues in the CDR3. CDR3 nucleotide sequence: TGTGCCAGCAGCAAAGAGGGGGGGGGGAGGCAGCCCCAGCATTTT. The encoded protein is CASSKEGGGRQPQHF.

Details on this clonotype: A much larger clone sits a single nucleotide away, making a read error possible. Here the CDR3 omits its conserved ending phenylalanine or tryptophan, so a read error is the likely source. The chain links TRBV10-2 to TRBJ2-2; D uncertain. CDR1 WSHSY and CDR2 SAAADI come from the germline V gene. The CDR3 consists of 12 residues. V lost 2 bases, J lost 8 bases, and 6 bases lay in between. CDR3 amino acids: CASSEARGELFL. CDR3 coding DNA: TGCGCCAGCAGTGAGGCCCGAGGGGAGCTGTTTCTT.

This clonotype was picked up a small number of times. The rearrangement links TRBV7-8 to TRBJ1-1; D unclear. The CDR3 length is 14 residues. The V gene lost 2 bases and the J gene lost 1 base, with 8 bases spanning the gap. Per the germline V gene, CDR1 is SGHVS and CDR2 is FQNEAQ. CDR3 sequence reads: CASSLPYPNTEAFF. Written as DNA, the CDR3 is TGTGCCAGCAGCTTACCCTATCCGAACACTGAAGCTTTCTTT.

This clonotype has more than one count but fewer than ten. The chain combines TRBV6-5 with TRBJ1-5; 7 nucleotides line up with TRBD1. With 3 bases clipped from V and 5 bases from J, the junction kept 7 bases outside the gene matches. The CDR3 runs 15 residues. Germline V gene data show CDR1 as MNHEY and CDR2 as SVGAGI. The CDR3 coding sequence is TGTGCCAGCAGTTATCGCGGCAGGGGGGATCAGCCCCAGCATTTT. Its translation: CASSYRGRGDQPQHF.

Notes on this clonotype: Just one base apart from a much larger clone, this may be a read error. The chain uses TRBV4-1 and TRBJ2-7, with D perhaps TRBD2 (6 bases). The CDR3 is 15 residues long. Germline CDR1 MGHRA, CDR2 YSYEKL. Deletions cut 1 base from V and 7 bases from J, with 17 bases between. CDR3 sequence reads: CASSQADGEAGEQYF. Written as DNA, the CDR3 is TGCGCCAGCAGCCAAGCTGACGGGGAGGCCGGGGAGCAGTACTTC.

The chain joins TRBV5-8 to TRBJ2-1, with unresolved D. The CDR3 is 12 residues long. The germline V gene has CDR1 SGHTS and CDR2 YDEGEE. Trimming took 1 base from V and 9 from J, leaving 8 bases between them. CDR3 bases: TGTGCCAGCAGCTTGTGGCGGACTGAGCAGTTCTTC. Its translation: CASSLWRTEQFF.

Of note for this clonotype: A much larger clone is a single base away; this may be a read error. V is TRBV6-2 or TRBV6-3 and J is TRBJ2-7; a weak D match, TRBD1 (6 bases). This CDR3 region has 14 residues. CDR1 MNHEY and CDR2 SVGEGT come from the germline V gene. The CDR3 DNA is TGTGCCAGCAGTTATTGGACAGACTCCTACGAGCAGCACTTC. This gives the protein CASSYWTDSYEQHF.

As to this clonotype: This may arise from a read error, as a much more abundant clone is one base away. V gene TRBV4-3 combines with J gene TRBJ2-2, with TRBD2 matching 11 bases. Germline CDR1 is LGHNA and CDR2 is YSLEER. This CDR3 region has 17 residues. CDR3 in amino acids: CASSQDRTSGGTGKLFF. Written as DNA, the CDR3 is TGTGCCAGCAGCCAAGATCGAACTAGCGGGGGCACCGGGAAGCTGTTTTTT.

On this clonotype: This sequence may be a read error, since a much larger clone differs from it by one base. This sequence joins TRBV10-3 and TRBJ2-7; either TRBD1 or TRBD2 may fit D (6 bases each). The V and J ends lost 4 bases and 4 bases respectively, with 23 bases between them. The germline gives CDR1 ENHRY, CDR2 SYGVKD. The CDR3 sequence is 17 residues long. The CDR3: CAISASGAGGGLYEQYF. The CDR3 region has the DNA TGTGCCATCAGTGCCTCGGGGGCGGGTGGAGGGCTTTACGAGCAGTACTTC.

Worth noting for this clonotype: A junction boundary mismatches the germline segment, possibly from a read error. This CDR3 reads CASSLLIAEASF. The DNA of the CDR3 is TGTGCCAGCAGCTTACTAATCGCTGAAGCTTCCTTT. The chain uses TRBV7-9 and TRBJ1-1; no clear D. From germline, CDR1 is SEHNR and CDR2 FQNEAQ (reference sequence). This CDR3 is 12 amino acids long.